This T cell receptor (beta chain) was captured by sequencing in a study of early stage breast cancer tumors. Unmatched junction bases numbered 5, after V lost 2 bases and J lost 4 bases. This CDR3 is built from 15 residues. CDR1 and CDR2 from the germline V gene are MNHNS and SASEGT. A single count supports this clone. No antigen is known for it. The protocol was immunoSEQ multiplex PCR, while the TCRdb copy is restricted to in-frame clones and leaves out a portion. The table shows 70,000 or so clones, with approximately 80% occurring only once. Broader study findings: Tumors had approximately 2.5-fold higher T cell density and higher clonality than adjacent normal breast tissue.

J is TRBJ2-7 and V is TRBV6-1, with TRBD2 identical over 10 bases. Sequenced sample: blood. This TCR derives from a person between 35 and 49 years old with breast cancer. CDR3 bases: TGTGCCAGCAGTGAATGGGATAGCGGGAGGTACGAGCAGTACTTC. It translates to CASSEWDSGRYEQYF.